This T cell receptor (beta chain) was documented in a study of blood T cell repertoires in COVID-19. Data came from immunoSEQ multiplex PCR; TCRdb stores just in-frame clones and leaves some out. In the table there are about 110,000 clones, approximately 88% of which are singletons. CDR3 length: 16 residues. V was clipped by 4 bases and J by 10 bases; unmatched bases: 11. Germline values: CDR1 SGHRS, CDR2 YFSETQ. The sequence came from a woman aged 70-85 years with acute or convalescent COVID-19. Material: peripheral blood. The chain has TRBV5-1 and TRBJ2-1, with 13 bases fitting TRBD2. DNA for the CDR3: TGCGCCAGCAGCCGCCTAGGACTAGCGGGAGATGGGGAGCAGTTCTTC. Translating gives CASSRLGLAGDGEQFF.